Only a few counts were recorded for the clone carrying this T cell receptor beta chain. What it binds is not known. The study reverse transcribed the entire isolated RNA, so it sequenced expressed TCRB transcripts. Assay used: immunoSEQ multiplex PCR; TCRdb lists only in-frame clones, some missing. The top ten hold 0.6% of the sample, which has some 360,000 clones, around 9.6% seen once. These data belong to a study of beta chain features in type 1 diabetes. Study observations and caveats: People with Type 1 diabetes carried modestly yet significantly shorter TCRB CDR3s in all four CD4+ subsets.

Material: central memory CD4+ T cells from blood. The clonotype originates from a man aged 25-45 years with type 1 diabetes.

The CDR3 coding sequence is TGCAGCGTTGAGGCCACCTTTCGCACAGATACGCAGTATTTT. Translated: CSVEATFRTDTQYF. The chain recombines TRBV29-1 with TRBJ2-3, with D hard to call. Trimming pared 3 bases from V and 1 base from J, leaving 11 bases between. Germline V gives CDR1 SQVTM, CDR2 ANQGSEA. The CDR3 has 14 amino acids.